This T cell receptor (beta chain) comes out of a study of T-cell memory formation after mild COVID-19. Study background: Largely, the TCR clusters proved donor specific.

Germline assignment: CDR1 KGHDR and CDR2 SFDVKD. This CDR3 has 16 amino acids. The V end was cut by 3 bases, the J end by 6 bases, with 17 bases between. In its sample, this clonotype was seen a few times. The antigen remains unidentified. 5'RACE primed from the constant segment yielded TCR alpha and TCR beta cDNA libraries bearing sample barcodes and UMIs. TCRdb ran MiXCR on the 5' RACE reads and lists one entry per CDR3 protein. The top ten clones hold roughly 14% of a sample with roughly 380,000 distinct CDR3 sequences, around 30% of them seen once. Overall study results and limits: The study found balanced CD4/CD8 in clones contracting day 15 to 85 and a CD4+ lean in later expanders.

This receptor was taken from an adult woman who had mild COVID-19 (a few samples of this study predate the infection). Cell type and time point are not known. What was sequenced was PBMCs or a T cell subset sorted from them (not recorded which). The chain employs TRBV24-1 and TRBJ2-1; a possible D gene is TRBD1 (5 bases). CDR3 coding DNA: TGTGCCACCAGTGATCCTCGGCAGGGTGTGTTCAATGAGCAGTTCTTC. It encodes CATSDPRQGVFNEQFF.